Presented here are 2 T cell receptor beta chains from one specimen sequenced in a study of OX40 agonist ivuxolimab in advanced cancers. The method was immunoSEQ multiplex PCR; TCRdb's version includes in-frame clones alone and lacks a portion of them. Here the sample spans tens of thousands of clones, roughly nine tenths being singletons. Specimen: CD4+ or CD8+ T cells sorted from blood, collected in a trial of the OX40 agonist ivuxolimab. These receptors were obtained from an adult with an advanced solid tumor such as melanoma, head and neck, liver or kidney cancer.

This clone has a handful of counts. This chain joins TRBV6-5 and TRBJ1-6; D is uncertain. The CDR3 contains 14 residues. CDR1 is MNHEY, CDR2 SVGAGI, per germline. V was clipped by 7 bases and J by 9 bases, with 16 bases between them. The CDR3 nucleotides are TGTGCCAGCAAGGCCGAACCCCCTAGTTCACCCCTCCACTTT. Protein product: CASKAEPPSSPLHF.

The chain uses TRBV4-1 and TRBJ1-5; 9 bases are shared with TRBD1. V trimming: 1 base; J trimming: 4 bases; junction bases outside the gene matches: 17. Per the germline V gene, CDR1 is MGHRA and CDR2 is YSYEKL. CDR3 size: 20 residues. CDR3 loop: CASSQVTRDRAFLGNQPQHF. The CDR3 DNA reads TGCGCCAGCAGCCAAGTAACCCGGGACAGGGCGTTTCTGGGGAATCAGCCCCAGCATTTT.